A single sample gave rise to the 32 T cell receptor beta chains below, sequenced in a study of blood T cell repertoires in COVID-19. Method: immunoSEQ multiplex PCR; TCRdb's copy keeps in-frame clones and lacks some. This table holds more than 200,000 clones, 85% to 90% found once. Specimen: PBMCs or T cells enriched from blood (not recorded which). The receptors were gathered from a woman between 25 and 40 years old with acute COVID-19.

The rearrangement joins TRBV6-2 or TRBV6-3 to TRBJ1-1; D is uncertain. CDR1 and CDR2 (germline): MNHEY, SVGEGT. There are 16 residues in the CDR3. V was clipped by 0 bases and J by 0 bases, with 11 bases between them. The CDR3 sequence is CASSYSAGIMNTEAFF. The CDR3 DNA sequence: TGTGCCAGCAGTTACTCCGCGGGCATCATGAACACTGAAGCTTTCTTT.

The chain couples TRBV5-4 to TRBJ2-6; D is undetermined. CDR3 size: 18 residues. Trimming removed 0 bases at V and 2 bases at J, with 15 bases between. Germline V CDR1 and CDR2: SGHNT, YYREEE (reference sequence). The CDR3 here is CASSLAHLGQTGANVLTF. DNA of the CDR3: TGTGCCAGCAGCTTGGCCCATCTTGGGCAAACTGGGGCCAACGTCCTGACTTTC.

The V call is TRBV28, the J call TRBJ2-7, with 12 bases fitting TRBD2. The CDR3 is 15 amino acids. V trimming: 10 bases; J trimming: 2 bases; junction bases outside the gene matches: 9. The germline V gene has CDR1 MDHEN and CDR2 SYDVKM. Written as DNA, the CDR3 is TGTGCCACCGAAGCGACTAGCGGGGGTCCCTACGAGCAGTACTTC. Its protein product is CATEATSGGPYEQYF.

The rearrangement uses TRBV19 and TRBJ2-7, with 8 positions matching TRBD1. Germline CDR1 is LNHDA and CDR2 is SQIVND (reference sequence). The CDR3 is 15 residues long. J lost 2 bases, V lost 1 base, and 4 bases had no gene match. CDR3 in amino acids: CASSIVGTGPYEQYF. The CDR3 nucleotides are TGTGCCAGTAGTATAGTCGGGACAGGACCCTACGAGCAGTACTTC.

The CDR3 spells CASSNQRVGTDTQYF. The CDR3 DNA reads as TGTGCCAGCAGCAACCAGAGGGTTGGCACAGATACGCAGTATTTT. V gene TRBV7-2 combines with J gene TRBJ2-3; a possible D gene is TRBD2 (5 bases). The V gene lost 5 bases and the J gene lost 1 base, with 13 bases spanning the gap. The CDR3 extends over 15 amino acids. In germline, CDR1 is SGHTA, CDR2 FQGNSA.

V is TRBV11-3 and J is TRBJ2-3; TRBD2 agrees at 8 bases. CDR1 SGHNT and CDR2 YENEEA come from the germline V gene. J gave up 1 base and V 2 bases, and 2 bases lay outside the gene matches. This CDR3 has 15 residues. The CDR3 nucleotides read TGTGCCAGCAGCTTACGGGGGGGCCGCACAGATACGCAGTATTTT. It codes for CASSLRGGRTDTQYF. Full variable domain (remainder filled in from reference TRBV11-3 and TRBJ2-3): EAGVVQSPRYKIIEKKQPVAFWCNPISGHNTLYWYLQNLGQGPELLIRYENEEAVDDSQLPKDRFSAERLKGVDSTLKIQPAELGDSAVYLCASSLRGGRTDTQYFGPGTRLTVL.

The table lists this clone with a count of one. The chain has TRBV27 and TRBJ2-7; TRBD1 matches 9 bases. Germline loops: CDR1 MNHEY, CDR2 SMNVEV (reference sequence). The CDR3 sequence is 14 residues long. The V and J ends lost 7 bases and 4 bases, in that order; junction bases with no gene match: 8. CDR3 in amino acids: CASTDGQGTYEQYF. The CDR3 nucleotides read TGTGCCAGCACCGACGGACAGGGGACTTACGAGCAGTACTTC.

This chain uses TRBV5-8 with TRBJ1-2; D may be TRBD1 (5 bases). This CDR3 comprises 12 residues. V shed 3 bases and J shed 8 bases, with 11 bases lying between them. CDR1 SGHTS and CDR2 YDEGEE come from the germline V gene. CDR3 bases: TGTGCCAGCAGCTCCCAGGGTTTCGGCTACACCTTC. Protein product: CASSSQGFGYTF. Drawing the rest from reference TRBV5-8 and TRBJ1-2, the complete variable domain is EAGVTQSPTHLIKTRGQQATLRCSPISGHTSVYWYQQALGLGLQFLLWYDEGEERNRGNFPPRFSGRQFPNYSSELNVNALELEDSALYLCASSSQGFGYTFGSGTRLTVV.

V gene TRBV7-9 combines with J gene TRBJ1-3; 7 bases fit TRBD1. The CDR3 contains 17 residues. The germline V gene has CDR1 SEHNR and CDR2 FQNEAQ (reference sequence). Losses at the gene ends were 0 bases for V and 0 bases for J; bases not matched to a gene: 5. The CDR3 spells CASSLAEGQFSGNTIYF. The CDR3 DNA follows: TGTGCCAGCAGCTTAGCGGAGGGACAGTTCTCTGGAAACACCATATATTTT.

The CDR3 bases are TGTGCCAGCTCACCGACGACAGGGAAAGACTATGGCTACACCTTC. Translating gives CASSPTTGKDYGYTF. The chain carries TRBV18 and TRBJ1-2, with 7 nucleotides matching TRBD1. The CDR3 is 15 residues long. Germline V CDR1 and CDR2: KGHSH, LQKENI. V gave up 3 bases and J gave up 3 bases; unmatched junction bases: 7.

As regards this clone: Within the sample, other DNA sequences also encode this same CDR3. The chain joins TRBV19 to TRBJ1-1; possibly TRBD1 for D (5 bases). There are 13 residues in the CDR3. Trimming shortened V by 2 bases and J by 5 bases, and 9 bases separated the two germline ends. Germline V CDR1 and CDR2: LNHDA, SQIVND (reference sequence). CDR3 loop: CASSIPGGTEAFF. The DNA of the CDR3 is TGTGCCAGTAGTATACCTGGGGGGACTGAAGCTTTCTTT. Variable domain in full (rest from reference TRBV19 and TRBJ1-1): DGGITQSPKYLFRKEGQNVTLSCEQNLNHDAMYWYRQDPGQGLRLIYYSQIVNDFQKGDIAEGYSVSREKKESFPLTVTSAQKNPTAFYLCASSIPGGTEAFFGQGTRLTVV.

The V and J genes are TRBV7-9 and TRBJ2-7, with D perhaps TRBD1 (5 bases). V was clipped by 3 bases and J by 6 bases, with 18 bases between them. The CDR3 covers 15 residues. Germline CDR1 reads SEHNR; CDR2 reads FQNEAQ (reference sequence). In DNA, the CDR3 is TGTGCCAGCAGCTTCAAAACAGGCGGTATCGGCGAGCAGTACTTC. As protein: CASSFKTGGIGEQYF.

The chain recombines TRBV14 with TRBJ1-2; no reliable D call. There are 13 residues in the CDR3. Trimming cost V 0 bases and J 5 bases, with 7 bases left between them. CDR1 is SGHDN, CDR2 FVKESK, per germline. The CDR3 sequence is CASSQDEGYGYTF. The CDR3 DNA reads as TGTGCCAGCAGCCAAGACGAGGGATATGGCTACACCTTC.

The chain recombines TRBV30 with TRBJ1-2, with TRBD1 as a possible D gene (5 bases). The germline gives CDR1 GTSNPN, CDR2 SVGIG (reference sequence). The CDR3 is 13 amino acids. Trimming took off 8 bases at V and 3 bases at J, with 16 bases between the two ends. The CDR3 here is CAARGDTDYGYTF. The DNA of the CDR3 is TGTGCCGCCCGGGGGGATACGGACTATGGCTACACCTTC.

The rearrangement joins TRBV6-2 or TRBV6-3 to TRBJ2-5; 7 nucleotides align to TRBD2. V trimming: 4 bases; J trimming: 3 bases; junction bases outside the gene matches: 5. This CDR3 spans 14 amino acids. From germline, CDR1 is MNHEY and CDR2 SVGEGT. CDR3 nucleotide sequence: TGTGCCAGCAGTTTGGGAGGGGTAAAAGAGACCCAGTACTTC. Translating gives CASSLGGVKETQYF.

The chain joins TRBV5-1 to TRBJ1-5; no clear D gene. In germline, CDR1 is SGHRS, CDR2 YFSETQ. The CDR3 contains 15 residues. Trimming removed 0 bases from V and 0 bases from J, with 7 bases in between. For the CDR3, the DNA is TGCGCCAGCAGCTTGGATAGCATTAGCAATCAGCCCCAGCATTTT. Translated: CASSLDSISNQPQHF.

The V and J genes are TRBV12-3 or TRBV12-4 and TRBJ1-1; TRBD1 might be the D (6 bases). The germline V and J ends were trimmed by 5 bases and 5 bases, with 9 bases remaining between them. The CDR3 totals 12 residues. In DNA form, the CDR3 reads TGTGCCAGCAGTGCCAGGGGTACTGAAGCTTTCTTT. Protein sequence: CASSARGTEAFF.

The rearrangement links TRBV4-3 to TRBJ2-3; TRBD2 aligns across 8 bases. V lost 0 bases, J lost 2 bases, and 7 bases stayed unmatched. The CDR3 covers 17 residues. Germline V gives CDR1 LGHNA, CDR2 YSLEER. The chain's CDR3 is CASSQDLAGGSTDTQYF. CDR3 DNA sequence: TGCGCCAGCAGCCAAGATCTGGCGGGGGGCTCCACAGATACGCAGTATTTT.

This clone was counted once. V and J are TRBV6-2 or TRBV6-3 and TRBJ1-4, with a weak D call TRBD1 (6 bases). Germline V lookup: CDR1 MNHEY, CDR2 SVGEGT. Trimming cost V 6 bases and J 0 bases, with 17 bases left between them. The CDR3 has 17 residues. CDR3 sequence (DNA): TGTGCCAGCAGACCTTCTACAGGGTTTCCAACTAATGAAAAACTGTTTTTT. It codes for CASRPSTGFPTNEKLFF.

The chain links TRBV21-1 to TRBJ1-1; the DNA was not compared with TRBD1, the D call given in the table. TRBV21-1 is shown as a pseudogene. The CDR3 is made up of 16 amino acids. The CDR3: CASSKDTRQGNTEAFF. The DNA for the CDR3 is TGTGCCAGCAGCAAAGATACGAGACAGGGGAACACTGAAGCTTTCTTT.

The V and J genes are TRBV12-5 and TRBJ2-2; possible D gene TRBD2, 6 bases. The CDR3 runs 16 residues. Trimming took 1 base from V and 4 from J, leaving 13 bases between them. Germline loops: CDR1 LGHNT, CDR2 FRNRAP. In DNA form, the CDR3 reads TGTGCTAGTGGTTTGGCCTCCGGGACTTTCACCGGGGAGCTGTTTTTT. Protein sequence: CASGLASGTFTGELFF.

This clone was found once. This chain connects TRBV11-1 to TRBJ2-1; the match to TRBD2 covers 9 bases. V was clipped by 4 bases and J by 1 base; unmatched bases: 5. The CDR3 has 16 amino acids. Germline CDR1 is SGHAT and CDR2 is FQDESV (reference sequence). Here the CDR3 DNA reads TGTGCCAGCAGCTCCCGACTAGCGGTATCCTACAATGAGCAGTTCTTC. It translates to CASSSRLAVSYNEQFF.

This CDR3 reads CASSIDLRTDYSPLHF. The CDR3 coding sequence is TGTGCCAGTAGTATAGATCTGAGGACTGACTATTCACCCCTCCACTTT. V usage is TRBV19 and J usage is TRBJ1-6; D ambiguous. V dropped 0 bases and J dropped 8 bases, with 14 bases sitting between them. The germline CDR1 and CDR2 sequences are LNHDA and SQIVND (reference sequence). The CDR3 length is 16 residues.

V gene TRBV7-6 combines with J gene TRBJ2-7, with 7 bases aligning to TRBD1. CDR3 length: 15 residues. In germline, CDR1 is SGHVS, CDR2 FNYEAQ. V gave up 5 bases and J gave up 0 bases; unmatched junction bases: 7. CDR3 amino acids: CASSPQQGDSYEQYF. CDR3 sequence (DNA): TGTGCCAGCAGCCCTCAGCAGGGGGACTCCTACGAGCAGTACTTC.

This chain's CDR3 is CASSYPGLAGGHEYNEQFF. The CDR3 region has the DNA TGTGCCAGCAGCTACCCGGGACTAGCGGGGGGGCATGAGTACAATGAGCAGTTCTTC. The chain joins TRBV7-8 to TRBJ2-1, with TRBD2 matching over 16 bases. The germline V gene encodes CDR1 SGHVS and CDR2 FQNEAQ. The CDR3 has 19 amino acids. J gave up 4 bases and V 4 bases, and 10 bases lay outside the gene matches.

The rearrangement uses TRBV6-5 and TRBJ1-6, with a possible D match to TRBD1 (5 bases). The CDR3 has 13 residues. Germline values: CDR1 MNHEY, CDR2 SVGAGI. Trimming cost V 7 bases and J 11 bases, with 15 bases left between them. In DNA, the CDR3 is TGTGCCAGCATGTCAGGACATGTGGCACCCCTCCACTTT. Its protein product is CASMSGHVAPLHF.

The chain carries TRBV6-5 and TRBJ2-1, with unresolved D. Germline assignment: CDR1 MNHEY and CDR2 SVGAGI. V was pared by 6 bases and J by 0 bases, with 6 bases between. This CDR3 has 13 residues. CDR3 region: CASRVSSYNEQFF. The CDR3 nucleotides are TGTGCCAGCAGAGTGAGCTCCTACAATGAGCAGTTCTTC.

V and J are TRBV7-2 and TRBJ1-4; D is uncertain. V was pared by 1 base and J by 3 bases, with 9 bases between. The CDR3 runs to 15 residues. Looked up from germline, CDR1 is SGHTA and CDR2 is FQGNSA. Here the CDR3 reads CASSLGGVANEKLFF. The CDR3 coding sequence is TGTGCCAGCAGCTTAGGCGGGGTGGCTAATGAAAAACTGTTTTTT.

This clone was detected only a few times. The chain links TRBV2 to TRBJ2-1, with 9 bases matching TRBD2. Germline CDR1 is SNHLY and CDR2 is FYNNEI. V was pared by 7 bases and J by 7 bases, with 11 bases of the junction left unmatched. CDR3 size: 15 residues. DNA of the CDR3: TGTGCCAGCACCATAGATGGCGGGGGGGCAAATGAGCAGTTCTTC. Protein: CASTIDGGGANEQFF.

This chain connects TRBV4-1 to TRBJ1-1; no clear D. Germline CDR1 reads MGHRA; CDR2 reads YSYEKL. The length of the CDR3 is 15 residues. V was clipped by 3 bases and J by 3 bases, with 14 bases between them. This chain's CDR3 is CASSHPPLGYTEAFF. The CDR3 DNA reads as TGCGCCAGCAGCCACCCCCCCCTCGGGTACACTGAAGCTTTCTTT.

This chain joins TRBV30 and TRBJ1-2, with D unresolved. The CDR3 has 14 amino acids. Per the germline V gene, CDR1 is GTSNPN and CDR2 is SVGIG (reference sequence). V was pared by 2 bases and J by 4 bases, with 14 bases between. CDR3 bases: TGTGCCTGGAGTCCATCCGACGGGATCTATGGCTACACCTTC. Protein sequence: CAWSPSDGIYGYTF.

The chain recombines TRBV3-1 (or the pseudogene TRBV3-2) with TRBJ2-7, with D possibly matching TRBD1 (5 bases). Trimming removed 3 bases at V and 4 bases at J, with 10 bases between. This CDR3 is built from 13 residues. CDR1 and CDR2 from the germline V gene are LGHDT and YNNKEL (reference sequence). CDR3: CASSHSGPYEQYF. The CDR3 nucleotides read TGTGCCAGCAGCCACTCAGGGCCATACGAGCAGTACTTC.